This T cell receptor beta chain was recovered during a study of blood T cells in healthy people across ages. V dropped 0 bases and J dropped 8 bases, with 11 bases sitting between them. Per the germline V gene, CDR1 is SGHDT and CDR2 is YYEEEE. This CDR3 comprises 13 residues. The authors ran a second PCR of 7 to 11 cycles using a sample-barcoded 5' primer and a J-beta primer mix. Each cDNA molecule carried a tag from a template-switch adaptor that contained 12 random nucleotides. TCRdb redid the calling of the 5' RACE reads with MiXCR, one entry per CDR3 protein. The sample carries 1.5 million to 2 million distinct CDR3 sequences, roughly 32% recorded once. Each donor was a healthy Caucasian individual from Russia, aged about 6 to 100. Staff drew approximately 9.7 milliliters of peripheral blood from each donor.

Specimen: blood. V gene TRBV5-6 combines with J gene TRBJ1-1; the D is unclear. The TCR was taken from a woman under 40 in good health. As DNA, the CDR3 is TGTGCCAGCAGCTTGGGAACAGCCTTGGAAGCTTTCTTT. Translating gives CASSLGTALEAFF.